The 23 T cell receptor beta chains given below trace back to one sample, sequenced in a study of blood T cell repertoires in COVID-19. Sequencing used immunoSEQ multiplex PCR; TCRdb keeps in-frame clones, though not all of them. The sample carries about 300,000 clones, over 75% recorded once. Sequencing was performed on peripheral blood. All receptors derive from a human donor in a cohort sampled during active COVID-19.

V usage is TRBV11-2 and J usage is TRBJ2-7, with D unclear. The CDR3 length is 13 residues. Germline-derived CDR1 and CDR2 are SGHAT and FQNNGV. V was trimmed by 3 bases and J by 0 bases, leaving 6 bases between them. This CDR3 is CASSLQVSYEQYF. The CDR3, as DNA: TGTGCCAGCAGCTTGCAGGTCTCCTACGAGCAGTACTTC.

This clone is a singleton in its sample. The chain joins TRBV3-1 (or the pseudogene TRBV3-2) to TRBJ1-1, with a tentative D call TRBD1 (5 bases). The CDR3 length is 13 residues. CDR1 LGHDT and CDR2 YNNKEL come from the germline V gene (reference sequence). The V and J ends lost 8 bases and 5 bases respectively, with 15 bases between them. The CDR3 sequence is CASLGGRGTEAFF. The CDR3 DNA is TGTGCCAGCCTCGGGGGGAGAGGAACTGAAGCTTTCTTT.

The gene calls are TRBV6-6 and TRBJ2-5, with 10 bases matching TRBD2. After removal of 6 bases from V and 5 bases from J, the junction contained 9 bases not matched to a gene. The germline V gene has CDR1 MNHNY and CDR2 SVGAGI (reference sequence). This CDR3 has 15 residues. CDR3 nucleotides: TGTGCCAGCAGCCCCGGGACTAGCGTCGGGGAGACCCAGTACTTC. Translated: CASSPGTSVGETQYF.

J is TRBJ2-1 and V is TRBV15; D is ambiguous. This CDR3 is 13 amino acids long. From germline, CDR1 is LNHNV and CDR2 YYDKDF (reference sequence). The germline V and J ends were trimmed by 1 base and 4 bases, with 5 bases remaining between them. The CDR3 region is CATSRVPYNEQFF. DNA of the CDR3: TGTGCCACCAGCAGAGTCCCATACAATGAGCAGTTCTTC.

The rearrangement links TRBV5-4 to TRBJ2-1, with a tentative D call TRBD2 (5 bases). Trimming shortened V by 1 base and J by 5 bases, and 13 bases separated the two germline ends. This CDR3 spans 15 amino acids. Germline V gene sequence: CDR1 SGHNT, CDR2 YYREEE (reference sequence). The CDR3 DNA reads TGTGCCAGCAGCTTGCGTAGCGATCAGAACAATGAGCAGTTCTTC. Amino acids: CASSLRSDQNNEQFF. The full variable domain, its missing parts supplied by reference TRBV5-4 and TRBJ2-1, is ETGVTQSPTHLIKTRGQQVTLRCSSQSGHNTVSWYQQALGQGPQFIFQYYREEENGRGNFPPRFSGLQFPNYSSELNVNALELDDSALYLCASSLRSDQNNEQFFGPGTRLTVL.

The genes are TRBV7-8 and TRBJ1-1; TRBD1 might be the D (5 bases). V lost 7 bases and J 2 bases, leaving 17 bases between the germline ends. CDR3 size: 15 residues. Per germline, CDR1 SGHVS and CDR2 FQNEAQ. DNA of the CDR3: TGTGCCAGCATGAAAAACCGGGGGGTCAACACTGAAGCTTTCTTT. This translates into CASMKNRGVNTEAFF.

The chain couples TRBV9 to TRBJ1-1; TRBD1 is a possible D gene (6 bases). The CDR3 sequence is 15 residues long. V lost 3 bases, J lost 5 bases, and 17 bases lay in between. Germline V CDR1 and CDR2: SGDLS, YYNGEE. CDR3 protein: CASSAVGGRVTEAFF. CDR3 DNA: TGTGCCAGCAGCGCCGTCGGGGGGCGCGTGACTGAAGCTTTCTTT. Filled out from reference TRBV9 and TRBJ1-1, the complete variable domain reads DSGVTQTPKHLITATGQRVTLRCSPRSGDLSVYWYQQSLDQGLQFLIQYYNGEERAKGNILERFSAQQFPDLHSELNLSSLELGDSALYFCASSAVGGRVTEAFFGQGTRLTVV.

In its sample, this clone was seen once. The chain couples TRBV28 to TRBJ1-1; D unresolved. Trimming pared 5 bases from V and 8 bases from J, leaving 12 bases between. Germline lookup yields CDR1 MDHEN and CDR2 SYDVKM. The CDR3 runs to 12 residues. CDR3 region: CASSLGGAEAFF. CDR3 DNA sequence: TGTGCCAGCAGTCTTGGAGGTGCGGAAGCTTTCTTT.

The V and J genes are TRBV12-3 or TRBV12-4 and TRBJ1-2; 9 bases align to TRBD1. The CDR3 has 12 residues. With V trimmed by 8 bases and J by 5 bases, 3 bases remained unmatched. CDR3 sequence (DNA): TGTGCCAGCGCACAGGGGGCATATGGCTACACCTTC. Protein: CASAQGAYGYTF.

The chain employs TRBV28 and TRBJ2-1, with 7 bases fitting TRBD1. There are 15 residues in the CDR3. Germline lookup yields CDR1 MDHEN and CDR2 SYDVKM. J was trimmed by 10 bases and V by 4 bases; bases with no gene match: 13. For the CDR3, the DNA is TGTGCCAGCAGTTCAACTCGGACAGGCAGCGGAGAGCAGTTCTTC. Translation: CASSSTRTGSGEQFF. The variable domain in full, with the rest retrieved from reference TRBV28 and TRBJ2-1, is DVKVTQSSRYLVKRTGEKVFLECVQDMDHENMFWYRQDPGLGLRLIYFSYDVKMKEKGDIPEGYSVSREKKERFSLILESASTNQTSMYLCASSSTRTGSGEQFFGPGTRLTVL.

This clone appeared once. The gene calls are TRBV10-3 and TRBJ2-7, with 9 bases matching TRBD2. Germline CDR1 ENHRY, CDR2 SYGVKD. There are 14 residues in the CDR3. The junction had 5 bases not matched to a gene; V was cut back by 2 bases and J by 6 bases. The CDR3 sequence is CAISEGLAYFEQYF. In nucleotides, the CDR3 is TGTGCCATCAGTGAGGGACTAGCGTATTTCGAGCAGTACTTC.

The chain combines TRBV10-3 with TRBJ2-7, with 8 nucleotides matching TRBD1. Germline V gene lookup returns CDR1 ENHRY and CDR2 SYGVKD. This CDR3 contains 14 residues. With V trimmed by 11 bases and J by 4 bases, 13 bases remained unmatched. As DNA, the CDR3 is TGTGCCGCCAGCCCCGCGCAGGGGGCGTACGAGCAGTACTTC. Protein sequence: CAASPAQGAYEQYF.

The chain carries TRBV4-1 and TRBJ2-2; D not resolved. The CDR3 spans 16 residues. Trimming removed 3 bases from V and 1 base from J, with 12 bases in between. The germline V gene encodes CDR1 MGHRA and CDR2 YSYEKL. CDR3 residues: CASSHSPLLNTGELFF. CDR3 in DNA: TGCGCCAGCAGCCACTCACCGCTACTGAACACCGGGGAGCTGTTTTTT.

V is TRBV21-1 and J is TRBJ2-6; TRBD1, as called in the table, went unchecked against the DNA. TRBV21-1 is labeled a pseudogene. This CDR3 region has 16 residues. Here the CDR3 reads CASSKPQEAGANVLTF. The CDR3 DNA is TGTGCCAGCAGCAAACCCCAGGAAGCTGGGGCCAACGTCCTGACTTTC.

In DNA form, the CDR3 reads TGTGCCAGCAGGGGTACTCTAGCGGGAGTTGGGGAGCAGTTCTTC. Translation gives CASRGTLAGVGEQFF. The chain links TRBV6-5 to TRBJ2-1; 10 nucleotides match TRBD2. After removal of 6 bases from V and 10 bases from J, the junction contained 12 bases not matched to a gene. The germline CDR1 and CDR2 sequences are MNHEY and SVGAGI. This CDR3 is 15 amino acids long.

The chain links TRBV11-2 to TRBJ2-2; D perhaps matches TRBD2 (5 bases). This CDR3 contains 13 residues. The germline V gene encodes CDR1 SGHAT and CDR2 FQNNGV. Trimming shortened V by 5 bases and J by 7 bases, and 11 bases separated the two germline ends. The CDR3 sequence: CASSPVASGELFF. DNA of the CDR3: TGTGCCAGCAGCCCGGTAGCGAGCGGGGAGCTGTTTTTT.

This CDR3 is CATSRAGLASYNEQFF. CDR3 DNA: TGTGCCACCAGCAGAGCAGGACTAGCCTCCTACAATGAGCAGTTCTTC. V is TRBV15 and J is TRBJ2-1; 8 bases are shared with TRBD2. Per the germline V gene, CDR1 is LNHNV and CDR2 is YYDKDF (reference sequence). The CDR3 sequence is 16 residues long. Trimming removed 1 base from V and 0 bases from J; junction bases left unmatched: 2.

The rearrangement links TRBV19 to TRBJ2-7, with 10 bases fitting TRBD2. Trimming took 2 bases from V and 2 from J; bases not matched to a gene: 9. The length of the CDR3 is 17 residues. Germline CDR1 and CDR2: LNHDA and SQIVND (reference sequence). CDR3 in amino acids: CASSIRGPLAGAYEQYF. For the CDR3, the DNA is TGTGCCAGTAGTATACGGGGGCCCCTAGCGGGAGCCTACGAGCAGTACTTC.

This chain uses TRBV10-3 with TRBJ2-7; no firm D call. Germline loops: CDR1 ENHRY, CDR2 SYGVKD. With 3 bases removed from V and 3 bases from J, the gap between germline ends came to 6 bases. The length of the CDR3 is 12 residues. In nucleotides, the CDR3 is TGTGCCATCAGTGAAGTAGTCTACGAGCAGTACTTC. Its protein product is CAISEVVYEQYF.

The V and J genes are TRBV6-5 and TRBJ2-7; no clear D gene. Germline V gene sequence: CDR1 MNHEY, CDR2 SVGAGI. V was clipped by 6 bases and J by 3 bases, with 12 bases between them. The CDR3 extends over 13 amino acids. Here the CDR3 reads CASSSRVGYEQYF. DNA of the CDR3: TGTGCCAGCAGCTCCCGGGTGGGCTACGAGCAGTACTTC.

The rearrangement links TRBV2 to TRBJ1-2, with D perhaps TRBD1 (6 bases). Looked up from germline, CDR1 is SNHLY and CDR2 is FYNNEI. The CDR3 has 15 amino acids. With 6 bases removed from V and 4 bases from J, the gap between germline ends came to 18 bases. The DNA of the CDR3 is TGTGCCAGCAGGACCCGGGACACTAATTCCTATGGCTACACCTTC. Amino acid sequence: CASRTRDTNSYGYTF.

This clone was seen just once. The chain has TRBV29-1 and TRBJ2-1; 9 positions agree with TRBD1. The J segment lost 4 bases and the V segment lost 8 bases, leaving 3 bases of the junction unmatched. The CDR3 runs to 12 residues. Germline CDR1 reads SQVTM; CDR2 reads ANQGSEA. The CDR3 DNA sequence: TGCAGCATGGGACAGGGTTACAATGAGCAGTTCTTC. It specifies CSMGQGYNEQFF.

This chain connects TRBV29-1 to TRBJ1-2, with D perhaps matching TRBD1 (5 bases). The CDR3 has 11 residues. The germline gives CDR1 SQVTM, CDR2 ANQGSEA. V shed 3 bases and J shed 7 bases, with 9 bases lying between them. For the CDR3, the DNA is TGCAGCGTTGAGGGAGGGGCTGGCTACACCTTC. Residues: CSVEGGAGYTF.